The clone carrying this TCR beta chain was recorded at least ten times. Its target is not known. The sample is drawn from a study of neurological immune-mediated disorders. Time point denoted: technical triplicate 3. General study points: No CDR3 amino acid sequences recurred among expanded clones across subjects, suggesting private repertoires in all groups.

V lost 6 bases to trimming and J lost 4 bases, with 10 bases between them. There are 12 residues in the CDR3. The method for making cDNA was 5'RACE, and it used 10-nucleotide random UMIs. TCRdb ran MiXCR on the 5' RACE reads and lists one entry per CDR3 protein. The profile covers approximately 40,000 distinct CDR3 sequences, with 20% to 25% appearing a single time and roughly 4% taken by the ten largest. Sequenced: PBMCs. The receptor was derived from a man aged 55 to 70 with HTLV-1-associated myelopathy (HAM/TSP). The chain joins TRBV12-3 or TRBV12-4 to TRBJ2-7; D call uncertain. The CDR3 is CASSLGLYEQYF. The CDR3, as DNA: TGTGCCAGCAGCCTGGGTCTGTACGAGCAGTACTTC.